Reported below is one T cell receptor (beta chain). As yet, its antigen is unknown. The TCR beta CDR3 regions underwent amplification using RNA transcripts as the source. The HTBI primer set drove a first-round RT-PCR of the TCR CDR3. In TCRdb, the multiplex PCR reads were re-called with MiXCR into one record per CDR3 protein. The sample lists a few hundred thousand distinct CDR3 sequences; roughly 19% were seen once. The data were taken from a study of T cells in Graves' hyperthyroidism and ophthalmopathy. Overall study results and limits: Progression to ophthalmopathy was predicted a median of 6.5 months early. Peripheral blood also featured most of the thyroid clonotypes expanded above 0.001.

This CDR3 contains 16 residues. Germline-derived CDR1 and CDR2 are SGHTA and FQGTGA. Trimming cost V 4 bases and J 2 bases, with 17 bases left between them. Each diagnosis was grounded in clinical symptoms, serum thyroxine and TRAb, thyroid ultrasound, and orbital computed tomography. The source of the PBMCs was over 8.5 ml of fresh peripheral blood. This clonotype was sampled from a woman aged 18-29 years with Graves' hyperthyroidism. Sequenced input: blood. The chain is built from TRBV7-3 and TRBJ1-2, with D hard to call. The CDR3 protein is CASSSYFNGGNYGYTF. For the CDR3, the DNA is TGTGCCAGCAGCTCCTATTTTAACGGAGGGAACTATGGCTACACCTTC.